Presented here are 8 T cell receptor beta chains from one specimen sequenced in a study of CD8+CD57+ T cells in acquired aplastic anemia. Profiling of TCR beta VDJ combinations and CDR3 sequences used genomic DNA as template. TCRdb independently ran MiXCR on the reads; one entry per CDR3 protein. The profile shows 150,000 to 200,000 distinct CDR3 sequences, 64% of them singletons. The sequenced sample consisted of sorted CD4+, CD8+, or CD8+CD57+ T cells (not recorded which) from PBMCs. The receptors stem from a human donor with severe aplastic anemia or a healthy control (not recorded which).

This rearrangement joins TRBV2 to TRBJ2-2; D is possibly TRBD2 (5 bases). Germline assignment: CDR1 SNHLY and CDR2 FYNNEI. CDR3 length equals 14 residues. Trimming stripped 8 bases from V and 2 bases from J, with 12 bases between. The CDR3 DNA follows: TGTGCCAGCGGGGAGCGCGTCAACACCGGGGAGCTGTTTTTT. Protein product: CASGERVNTGELFF.

This rearrangement joins TRBV5-5 to TRBJ1-6, with D possibly being TRBD1 (5 bases). V gave up 5 bases and J gave up 6 bases, with 18 bases separating them. CDR1 and CDR2 (germline): SGHKS, YYEKEE (reference sequence). The CDR3 is 16 residues long. The CDR3 here is CASSLTWGSGNSPLHF. CDR3 DNA sequence: TGTGCCAGCAGTTTGACCTGGGGGTCTGGTAATTCACCCCTCCACTTT.

This clonotype was found once. The V gene is TRBV29-1, the J gene TRBJ1-4, with TRBD1 as a possible D gene (6 bases). Between the trimmed V and J ends, which lost 2 bases and 8 bases, there was a span of 15 bases. The CDR3 runs 14 residues. CDR1 is SQVTM and CDR2 is ANQGSEA in the germline V gene. This CDR3 is CSVEPRGEGEKLFF. As DNA, the CDR3 is TGCAGCGTTGAACCCAGGGGAGAGGGGGAAAAACTGTTTTTT.

The CDR3 sequence is CASVSGAGSTDTQYF. CDR3 coding DNA: TGTGCCAGTGTGTCTGGGGCGGGAAGCACAGATACGCAGTATTTT. The chain has TRBV19 and TRBJ2-3; perhaps TRBD2 as D (6 bases). This CDR3 is 15 amino acids long. The V end lost 8 bases, the J end lost 0 bases, and 15 bases lay between the germline ends. CDR1 and CDR2 (germline): LNHDA, SQIVND (reference sequence).

This clonotype has only a few counts. The chain recombines TRBV12-3 or TRBV12-4 with TRBJ2-7; no clear D gene. Trimming removed 3 bases from V and 7 bases from J, with 10 bases in between. This CDR3 spans 12 amino acids. CDR3 DNA: TGTGCCAGCAGTTTCTCCACGTGGGAGCAGTACTTC. This codes for CASSFSTWEQYF.

This clonotype was seen once. The chain employs TRBV7-2 and TRBJ2-1; 10 bases fit TRBD1. V gave up 5 bases and J gave up 5 bases; unmatched junction bases: 9. The CDR3 is made up of 16 amino acids. The V gene's germline CDR1 is SGHTA and CDR2 FQGNSA. DNA for the CDR3: TGTGCCAGCAGCGTATACCCGGGACAGGGGCACAATGAGCAGTTCTTC. Translating gives CASSVYPGQGHNEQFF. Together with reference TRBV7-2 and TRBJ2-1, the CDR3 gives the full variable domain: GAGVSQSPSNKVTEKGKDVELRCDPISGHTALYWYRQSLGQGLEFLIYFQGNSAPDKSGLPSDRFSAERTGGSVSTLTIQRTQQEDSAVYLCASSVYPGQGHNEQFFGPGTRLTVL.

Only one count was recorded for this clonotype. The chain is built from TRBV10-3 and TRBJ2-6; 11 bases map to TRBD2. Germline assignment: CDR1 ENHRY and CDR2 SYGVKD. V was clipped by 4 bases and J by 1 base; unmatched bases: 0. CDR3 size: 16 residues. The CDR3 reads CAISASGGSGANVLTF. The CDR3 bases are TGTGCCATCAGTGCTAGCGGGGGGTCTGGGGCCAACGTCCTGACTTTC.

This clonotype was found many times. The V and J genes are TRBV12-5 and TRBJ2-2; D gene uncertain. The CDR3 runs 12 residues. CDR1 LGHNT and CDR2 FRNRAP come from the germline V gene. Trimming removed 3 bases at V and 4 bases at J, with 3 bases between. For the CDR3, the DNA is TGTGCTAGTGGTTTTAGCACCGGGGAGCTGTTTTTT. Its protein product is CASGFSTGELFF.